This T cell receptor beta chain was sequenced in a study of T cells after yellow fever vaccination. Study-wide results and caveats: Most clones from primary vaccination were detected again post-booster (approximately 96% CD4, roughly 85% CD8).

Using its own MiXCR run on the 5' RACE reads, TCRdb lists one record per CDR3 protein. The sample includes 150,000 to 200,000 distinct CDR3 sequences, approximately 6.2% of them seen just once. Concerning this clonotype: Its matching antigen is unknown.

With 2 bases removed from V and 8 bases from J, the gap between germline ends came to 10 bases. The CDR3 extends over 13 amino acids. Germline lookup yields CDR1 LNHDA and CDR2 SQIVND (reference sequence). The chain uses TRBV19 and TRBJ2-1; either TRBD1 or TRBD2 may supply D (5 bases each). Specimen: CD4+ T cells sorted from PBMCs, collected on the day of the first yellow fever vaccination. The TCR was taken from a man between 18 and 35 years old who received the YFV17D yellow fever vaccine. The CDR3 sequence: CASSILRGDEQFF. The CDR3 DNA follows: TGTGCCAGTAGTATATTGAGGGGCGATGAGCAGTTCTTC.